Below, 9 T cell receptor beta chains from the same sample are listed, as sequenced in a study of T cells in localized non-small cell lung cancer (TCRdb year 2020). Library construction relied on the immunoSEQ multiplex PCR assay. TCRdb re-hosts the immuneACCESS table, in-frame sequences only. Its copies lack some clones; in the studies checked, an unresolved V gene accounts for under half of them, and the cause for the rest is not known. Recorded for this sample are under 70,000 clones; just over 85% of them occurred a single time. Clones ranked in the top ten supply 5.2% of the sample. The starting material was peripheral blood, obtained before any cancer treatment. The source of these receptors is a woman aged 35-70 years with stage I lung adenocarcinoma.

The chain carries TRBV15 and TRBJ1-3; D is possibly TRBD1 (6 bases). The CDR3 is 19 residues long. Germline CDR1 is LNHNV and CDR2 is YYDKDF (reference sequence). Trimming removed 1 base from V and 2 bases from J, with 21 bases in between. In nucleotides, the CDR3 is TGTGCCACCAGCAGAGTTGTCGGCGCGACAGGAGGTCCTGGAAACACCATATATTTT. This codes for CATSRVVGATGGPGNTIYF.

CDR3 sequence (DNA): TGTGCCAGCAGCTTAGACAGGGCCGGAAACACCATATATTTT. As protein: CASSLDRAGNTIYF. The gene calls are TRBV5-6 and TRBJ1-3, with TRBD1 matching 7 bases. CDR1 and CDR2 (germline): SGHDT, YYEEEE. Germline trimming cut 2 bases from V and 4 bases from J; bases unmatched to any gene: 3. The CDR3 totals 14 residues.

The chain carries TRBV12-2 and TRBJ2-2; TRBD1 is taken as the D call from the table, unchecked against the DNA. TRBV12-2 is a pseudogene segment. The CDR3 has 20 amino acids. Written as DNA, the CDR3 is TGTGCAAGTCGCTTGAGGCGAGGGGACAGGGGGCGCCGGAACACCGGGGAGCTGTTTTTT. Amino acid sequence: CASRLRRGDRGRRNTGELFF.

The V call is TRBV19, the J call TRBJ2-7; 9 bases map to TRBD1. J gave up 6 bases and V 5 bases, and 5 bases lay outside the gene matches. The germline CDR1 and CDR2 sequences are LNHDA and SQIVND (reference sequence). The CDR3 loop spans 13 amino acids. The CDR3 region is CASSLPGQGEQYF. The CDR3, as DNA: TGTGCCAGTAGTCTTCCGGGACAGGGCGAGCAGTACTTC.

The chain is built from TRBV4-2 and TRBJ2-2; tentatively, D is TRBD2 (6 bases). This CDR3 spans 16 amino acids. The germline V gene has CDR1 LGHNA and CDR2 YNFKEQ. Trimming shortened V by 0 bases and J by 5 bases, and 13 bases separated the two germline ends. The CDR3 DNA reads as TGTGCCAGCAGCCAAGATCGGCTAGCGCTAACCGGGGAGCTGTTTTTT. Translation gives CASSQDRLALTGELFF.

The V gene is TRBV5-4, the J gene TRBJ2-1; 9 nucleotides line up with TRBD1. Unmatched junction bases numbered 4, after V lost 2 bases and J lost 7 bases. The CDR3 totals 14 residues. The germline CDR1 and CDR2 sequences are SGHNT and YYREEE (reference sequence). This CDR3 reads CASSLQGAGNEQFF. The CDR3 bases are TGTGCCAGCAGCTTACAGGGGGCGGGGAATGAGCAGTTCTTC.

The V gene is TRBV6-1, the J gene TRBJ1-4, with 7 bases that match TRBD1. The CDR3 is 15 residues long. V was pared by 6 bases and J by 4 bases, with 8 bases of the junction left unmatched. Per germline, CDR1 MNHNS and CDR2 SASEGT. CDR3 amino acids: CASRAPTGFNEKLFF. In DNA form, the CDR3 reads TGTGCCAGCAGGGCCCCGACAGGGTTTAATGAAAAACTGTTTTTT.

This clone ranks as large. The chain combines TRBV15 with TRBJ2-3; TRBD2 aligns across 7 bases. V was clipped by 9 bases and J by 4 bases; unmatched bases: 10. This CDR3 region has 14 residues. CDR1 and CDR2 (germline): LNHNV, YYDKDF (reference sequence). The CDR3 bases are TGTGCCACGAGAGAGGCGGGGGTATCAGATACGCAGTATTTT. It codes for CATREAGVSDTQYF.

This chain uses TRBV9 with TRBJ1-1; 8 bases agree with TRBD1. V was clipped by 4 bases and J by 6 bases; unmatched bases: 5. The length of the CDR3 is 13 residues. CDR1 is SGDLS and CDR2 is YYNGEE in the germline V gene. In DNA form, the CDR3 reads TGTGCCAGCAGCCTTACAGGGGGGGCTGAAGCTTTCTTT. Amino acid sequence: CASSLTGGAEAFF.